The entry below gives a single TCR beta chain sequence along with its context. The target antigen is unknown. The sample belongs to a study of shared clonotypes between healthy human individuals. Study information: Each donor contributed plates that comprised three CD4 naive, three CD4 memory, two CD8 naive and one CD8 memory. Findings and limits, study-wide: Blood alone was sampled, and tissue repertoires likely differ. All-four-donor shared clonotypes had higher generation probabilities than non-shared clonotypes did.

V lost 4 bases, J lost 2 bases, and 13 bases lay in between. The CDR3 runs 14 residues. CDR1 is SGDLS and CDR2 is YYNGEE in the germline V gene. Positive CCR7 selection of CD45RO-negative cells yielded the naive CD8 cells, and terminally differentiated effector memory CD45RA+ cells were excluded. Recent acute infections and vaccinations were absent in the healthy HIV-negative adult donors. TCRdb's copy holds only in-frame clones and misses some; the assay was immunoSEQ multiplex PCR. There are approximately 1.9 million clones in the sample; just over 90% occur only once, and more than 1.5% lies in the top ten.

Sequenced input: naive CD8+ T cells from PBMCs. V and J are TRBV9 and TRBJ2-7; maybe TRBD2 (6 bases). The clonotype was recovered from a man younger than 35 in good health. Some clones in this sample may be carry-over from other donors' samples. Written as DNA, the CDR3 is TGTGCCAGCAGCTCATACGGGAGCCCCTACGAGCAGTACTTC. It codes for CASSSYGSPYEQYF.